These 15 T cell receptor gamma chains came from one sample sequenced in a study of gamma delta lymphoproliferative disorders and STAT genes. TCRdb ran CATT on the multiplex PCR reads. In the table there are roughly 2,400 gamma-chain clones, 12% of which are singletons. Genomic DNA from isolated PBMCs served as the sequencing template. Sequenced: blood. The source of these receptors is a human donor with gamma-delta T-cell large granular lymphocyte leukemia.

This clone rates as medium-sized. Written as DNA, the CDR3 is TGTGCCACCTGGGACGGGCCGAATTATTATAAGAAACTCTTT. Translating it yields CATWDGPNYYKKLF. The chain links TRGV2 to TRGJ1 or TRGJ2. The J gene was missing in TCRdb and was found by matching the end of the DNA to germline. CDR3 length equals 14 residues. CDR1 and CDR2 from the germline V gene are EGSNGY and YDSYNSKV. J was trimmed by 0 bases and V by 0 bases; bases with no gene match: 2.

Many counts were recorded for this clone. The chain combines TRGV3 with TRGJ1 or TRGJ2. TCRdb gives no J gene; it was assigned here by matching the DNA to germline. CDR3 length equals 11 residues. CDR1 is VTNTFY, CDR2 YDVSTARD, per germline (reference sequence). The V gene end was trimmed by 8 bases and the J gene end by 7 bases; junction bases not matched to a gene: 8. The CDR3 is CATLEGYKKLF. The DNA of the CDR3 is TGTGCCACCTTGGAAGGCTATAAGAAACTCTTT.

This clone was seen ten or more times. The V and J genes are TRGV8 and TRGJP1. As TCRdb names no J gene, one was assigned here on the basis of a DNA match to germline. CDR1 is VENAVY, CDR2 YDSYNSRV, per germline. V shed 5 bases and J 3 bases; nucleotides not matched to a gene: 3. The CDR3 totals 13 residues. CDR3 amino acids: CATWGSTGWFKIF. DNA of the CDR3: TGTGCCACCTGGGGGTCCACTGGTTGGTTCAAGATATTT.

A remark on this clone: The TCRdb record carries a much larger clone's protein, which differs from this DNA's translation at residue 7; a read error is the likely cause, and the protein listed here is the DNA translation. The genes are TRGV2 and TRGJ1 or TRGJ2. The J gene, absent from TCRdb, was called here by matching the DNA to germline. V was clipped by 0 bases and J by 9 bases; unmatched bases: 5. The CDR3 contains 12 residues. Germline V gene sequence: CDR1 EGSNGY, CDR2 YDSYNSKV. In nucleotides, the CDR3 is TGTGCCACCTGGGACGGGCAGGGTAAGAAACTCTTT. This sequence encodes CATWDGQGKKLF.

This clone has at least ten counts. This chain joins TRGV4 and TRGJ1 or TRGJ2. Since TCRdb gives no J gene, matching the DNA to germline was used here to assign it. CDR1 EGSTGY and CDR2 YDSYTSSV come from the germline V gene. Trimming at V came to 0 bases and at J to 4 bases, leaving 6 bases not matched to a gene. This CDR3 has 14 residues. CDR3 nucleotide sequence: TGTGCCACCTGGGATGGGTTCTGGTATTATAAGAAACTCTTT. This gives the protein CATWDGFWYYKKLF.

Ten or more counts support this clone. This same CDR3 is encoded by further DNA sequences in the sample. The V call is TRGV9, the J call TRGJ1 or TRGJ2. Here the J gene came from matching the DNA to germline, since TCRdb omits it. This CDR3 comprises 11 residues. The V segment lost 2 bases and the J segment 8 bases; nucleotides outside the gene matches: 3. Germline V gene data show CDR1 as GITISATS and CDR2 as ISYDGTV (reference sequence). CDR3 in DNA: TGTGCCTTGTGGGAGGCCGATAAGAAACTCTTT. Amino acids: CALWEADKKLF.

Judged by abundance, this clone is medium-sized (0.01 to 0.1%). The chain recombines TRGV4 with TRGJ1 or TRGJ2. TCRdb is silent on the J gene; assignment here came from matching the DNA to germline. CDR3 size: 10 residues. The V gene's germline CDR1 is EGSTGY and CDR2 YDSYTSSV. V lost 3 bases, J lost 12 bases, and 5 bases stayed unmatched. The CDR3 protein is CATWDHGKLF. The DNA of the CDR3 is TGTGCCACCTGGGATCACGGGAAACTCTTT.

In its sample, this clone was seen a few times. With a much larger clone just one base away, this may be a read error. The rearrangement links TRGV11 to TRGJP2. No J gene is reported in TCRdb; it was inferred here by comparing the DNA with germline. TRGV11 is labeled an ORF, and its function is uncertain. The trim removed 2 bases at V and 0 bases at J, leaving 12 bases unmatched. This CDR3 is 19 amino acids long. The CDR3, as DNA: TGTGCCTGCTGGATTAGGCGAGGGGGTTTATATAGTAGTGATTGGATCAAGACGTTT. Protein: CACWIRRGGLYSSDWIKTF.

Sample share makes this clone medium-sized. The V call is TRGV11, the J call TRGJP1. No J gene is reported in TCRdb; it was inferred here by comparing the DNA with germline. TRGV11 belongs to the ORF category, with a function that is uncertain. After removal of 2 bases from V and 2 bases from J, the junction contained 5 bases not matched to a gene. The CDR3 is 16 amino acids. CDR3 in DNA: TGTGCCTGCTGGATTAGGCGCGTAACCACTGGTTGGTTCAAGATATTT. Amino acid sequence: CACWIRRVTTGWFKIF.

On this clone: A much larger clone lies a single base off, so this may be a read error. Other DNA sequences within the sample encode an identical CDR3. The rearrangement uses TRGV10 and TRGJ1 or TRGJ2. Matching the DNA to germline supplied the J gene, which TCRdb does not give. TRGV10 counts as an open reading frame of uncertain function. J was trimmed by 7 bases and V by 8 bases; bases with no gene match: 9. The length of the CDR3 is 12 residues. The CDR3 loop is CAAWTRRYKKLF. The CDR3 bases are TGTGCTGCGTGGACAAGGAGGTATAAGAAACTCTTT.

The J gene is TRGJ1 or TRGJ2, the V gene TRGV2. TCRdb lists no J gene, so it was determined here by aligning the DNA to germline. V was clipped by 5 bases and J by 12 bases; unmatched bases: 4. The CDR3 extends over 9 amino acids. Germline V lookup: CDR1 EGSNGY, CDR2 YDSYNSKV. The CDR3 is CATWGTKLF. CDR3 nucleotides: TGTGCCACCTGGGGTACGAAACTCTTT.

By frequency in the sample, this clone is medium-sized (0.01 to 0.1%). V is TRGV10 and J is TRGJP1. The J gene, not given by TCRdb, was assigned here from a germline match of the nucleotide sequence. TRGV10 is an open reading frame, and its role is uncertain. Germline trimming cut 8 bases from V and 4 bases from J; bases unmatched to any gene: 5. The CDR3 consists of 13 residues. Here the CDR3 reads CAAWARTGWFKIF. The CDR3 DNA follows: TGTGCTGCGTGGGCTCGCACTGGTTGGTTCAAGATATTT.

In its sample, this clone was seen many times. The chain couples TRGV5 to TRGJ1 or TRGJ2. No J gene was available from TCRdb, and it was assigned here by a germline match of the DNA. The junction had 8 bases not matched to a gene; V was cut back by 3 bases and J by 3 bases. Germline V gives CDR1 VINAFY, CDR2 YDVSNSKD. This CDR3 is 14 amino acids long. The CDR3 sequence: CATWDRELYYKKLF. The DNA for the CDR3 is TGTGCCACCTGGGACCGGGAACTTTATTATAAGAAACTCTTT.

This clone was seen once. No DNA is shown, since the ends of the CDR3 on it are uncertain; the CDR3 is the one TCRdb lists. V gene assignment gives TRGV10, but the J gene was left uncalled. TRGV10 is identified as an open reading frame with a role that is uncertain. Inclusive of both ends, the CDR3 amounts to 18 amino acids. This CDR3 reads CAAWDYRLGNSLAVEQHF.

Relative to its sample, this clone is medium-sized (0.01 to 0.1%). The V and J genes are TRGV2 and TRGJP2. No J segment appears in TCRdb, so it was assigned here by matching the sequence to germline. V was pared by 3 bases and J by 6 bases, with 4 bases of the junction left unmatched. Germline assignment: CDR1 EGSNGY and CDR2 YDSYNSKV. The CDR3 sequence is 13 residues long. The DNA of the CDR3 is TGTGCCACCTGGGACATTGGTGATTGGATCAAGACGTTT. It is translated as CATWDIGDWIKTF.